This T cell receptor (beta chain) was recovered during a study of shared T cell receptors in the human thymus. Repertoires were generated with immunoSEQ multiplex PCR, while TCRdb's copy carries only in-frame clones and drops some. The sample has hundreds of thousands of clones, around 87% seen once. The germline V gene encodes CDR1 MRHNA and CDR2 SNTAGT. V lost 8 bases and J 9 bases, leaving 20 bases between the germline ends. The CDR3 loop spans 14 amino acids. This sample also appeared in a second study, on human thymus T cells. From that second work: Donor material was obtained from healthy Finnish infants undergoing corrective surgery for congenital heart defects. Unrelated individuals had highly overlapping thymic repertoires, as reported in related research.

This receptor was obtained from a boy less than two years old with a congenital heart defect. Sequenced material: thymocytes. The chain couples TRBV6-4 to TRBJ1-5; TRBD1 is a possible D gene (5 bases). This CDR3 reads CASAPGGTHGPQHF. CDR3 DNA sequence: TGTGCCAGCGCCCCAGGAGGGACGCATGGGCCCCAGCATTTT.